A selection of T cell receptor beta chains follows, all from one sample in a study of shared clonotypes between healthy human individuals. Profiling relied on immunoSEQ multiplex PCR, and the TCRdb table lists in-frame clones only, not all of them. Of over a million clones in the sample, approximately 80% were seen once. The sample taken for sequencing was memory CD4+ T cells from PBMCs. Every receptor here comes from a man in his late teens or twenties in good health. Some clones in this sample may be carry-over from other donors' samples. Each CDR3 is given with its conserved first and last residue.

j_gene,v_gene,CDR3aa
TRBJ1-1,TRBV19,CASSIGRGDLGMNTEAFF
TRBJ2-5,TRBV4-1,CASSRIIMSLGQLETQYF
TRBJ1-2,TRBV6-1,CASRVNNGYTF
TRBJ2-3,TRBV7-3,CASSLLSGRDTQYF
TRBJ2-2,TRBV9,CASSANPGGRNTGELFF
TRBJ2-2,TRBV10-1,CASSESGSGSVAGELFF
TRBJ1-2,TRBV13,CASSLQGGGGYTF
TRBJ2-7,TRBV2,CASRVVLYEQYF
TRBJ2-1,TRBV4-2,CASSQDFAGGNEQFF
TRBJ2-7,TRBV4-1,CASSLRDNSYEQYF
TRBJ2-7,TRBV14,CASSHRGRGRYEQYF
TRBJ2-2,TRBV7-2,CASSLRGARAGELFF
TRBJ2-3,TRBV29-1,CSVESGRAADTQYF
TRBJ1-5,TRBV27,CASALGYNSNQPQHF
TRBJ1-1,TRBV5-1,CASSRDRANTEAFF
TRBJ2-7,TRBV21-1,CASLIWGRGSYEQYF
TRBJ2-7,TRBV6-1,CASSVSRDSSYEQYF
TRBJ2-5,TRBV2,CASTPSGETQYF
TRBJ1-1,TRBV28,CASSLSLIYSGQLNTEAFF
TRBJ1-1,TRBV10-3,CAISGQGQETEAFF
TRBJ1-2,TRBV28,CASSSFLRVGGYTF
TRBJ2-3,TRBV5-1,CASSLEGGRTDTQYF
TRBJ1-2,TRBV7-9,CASSLASINYGYTF
TRBJ2-7,TRBV25-1,CASSVSYEQYF
TRBJ2-5,TRBV23-1,CASSFNSGQTETQYF
TRBJ2-2,TRBV13,CASSRQTRGELFF